A selection of T cell receptor beta chains follows, all from one sample in a study of molecular identifiers for immune sequencing clone quantification. TCRdb reprocessed the PCR reads with MiXCR, giving one entry per CDR3 protein. The profile shows approximately 500,000 distinct CDR3 sequences, about 25% of them singletons. The sequencing input was naive CD8+ T cells from blood, with Jurkat cell RNA spiked in. These receptor sequences come from a human donor in good health. Some libraries in this study had Jurkat cell RNA spiked in. CDR3s include the opening cysteine and the closing phenylalanine or tryptophan. A D gene is named only where the DNA matches it firmly. Size is omitted from some rows. Given values are once, few, many or a class for expanded clones.

J: TRBJ2-2; V: TRBV9; D: TRBD2; size: few; CDR3: CASTVGGQTGELFF; DNA: TGTGCCAGCACCGTGGGAGGGCAGACCGGGGAGCTGTTTTTT
J: TRBJ2-7; V: TRBV25-1; D: .; size: few; CDR3: CASSESSNQGYEQYF; DNA: TGTGCCAGCAGTGAATCCTCTAACCAAGGCTACGAGCAGTACTTC
J: TRBJ2-1; V: TRBV11-3; D: .; size: few; CDR3: CASSPGAGPNEQFF; DNA: TGTGCCAGCAGCCCAGGGGCGGGGCCCAATGAGCAGTTCTTC
J: TRBJ1-5; V: TRBV24-1; D: TRBD1; size: .; CDR3: CATSDYGQAYQPQHF; DNA: TGTGCCACCAGTGATTACGGACAGGCTTATCAGCCCCAGCATTTT
J: TRBJ2-3; V: TRBV4-3; D: .; size: .; CDR3: CASSQDGSGTQYF; DNA: TGCGCCAGCAGCCAAGACGGTTCAGGTACGCAGTATTTT
J: TRBJ1-1; V: TRBV28; D: .; size: many; CDR3: CASSLSGFEIVTEAFF; DNA: TGTGCCAGCAGTTTAAGTGGGTTTGAGATTGTTACTGAAGCTTTCTTT
J: TRBJ1-3; V: TRBV4-3; D: TRBD1; size: .; CDR3: CASSQDRGPFSGNTIYF; DNA: TGCGCCAGCAGCCAGGACAGGGGTCCTTTCTCCGGAAACACCATATATTTT
J: TRBJ1-1; V: TRBV5-1; D: .; size: .; CDR3: CASSLIFTNTEAFF; DNA: TGCGCCAGCAGCTTGATTTTTACGAACACTGAAGCTTTCTTT
J: TRBJ1-1; V: TRBV5-3; D: .; size: .; CDR3: CASSPDFRYTEAFF; DNA: TGTGCCAGCAGTCCAGACTTTCGGTACACTGAAGCTTTCTTT
J: TRBJ2-7; V: TRBV6-5; D: TRBD2; size: .; CDR3: CASSLAGTSGRVAHEQYF; DNA: TGTGCCAGCAGTTTGGCCGGGACTAGCGGGAGGGTGGCCCACGAGCAGTACTTC